These 15 T cell receptor beta chains came from one sample sequenced in a study of cytomegalovirus exposure and HLA in healthy donors. PCR used 60 Vbeta primers and 13 Jbeta primers. The assay was immunoSEQ multiplex PCR, and TCRdb's table has in-frame clones only and misses some. Of approximately 160,000 clones in the sample, about 82% are singletons; the top ten hold approximately 0.78%. The sample comprised PBMCs. The receptor source for this set is a woman under 30 in good health and CMV-seronegative.

V and J are TRBV28 and TRBJ2-1; D is perhaps TRBD2 (5 bases). CDR3 length equals 13 residues. The germline V gene has CDR1 MDHEN and CDR2 SYDVKM. Trimming removed 6 bases from V and 2 bases from J, with 8 bases in between. The CDR3 spells CASSLAPYNEQFF. CDR3 bases: TGTGCCAGCAGCTTAGCGCCCTACAATGAGCAGTTCTTC.

This sequence joins TRBV6-1 and TRBJ1-1; 7 bases map to TRBD1. The CDR3 has 19 amino acids. The germline V gene has CDR1 MNHNS and CDR2 SASEGT. With 3 bases clipped from V and 4 bases from J, the junction kept 20 bases outside the gene matches. The CDR3 spells CASSDPLRGQVAGSTEAFF. The CDR3 DNA sequence: TGTGCCAGCAGTGACCCTCTCCGCGGACAGGTTGCGGGGAGCACTGAAGCTTTCTTT.

The chain has TRBV7-9 and TRBJ2-1, with 8 bases aligning to TRBD1. The CDR3 has 15 amino acids. J gave up 3 bases and V 2 bases, and 3 bases lay outside the gene matches. The germline CDR1 and CDR2 sequences are SEHNR and FQNEAQ (reference sequence). As DNA, the CDR3 is TGTGCCAGCAGCTTATCGGGACAGGACTACAATGAGCAGTTCTTC. Its protein is CASSLSGQDYNEQFF.

This chain uses TRBV19 with TRBJ1-1; 9 bases are shared with TRBD1. V was pared by 6 bases and J by 2 bases, with 13 bases of the junction left unmatched. Germline V gene sequence: CDR1 LNHDA, CDR2 SQIVND (reference sequence). The CDR3 covers 17 residues. The CDR3: CASRLDTGTGINTEAFF. As DNA, the CDR3 is TGTGCCAGTAGACTTGATACCGGGACAGGGATTAACACTGAAGCTTTCTTT.

This clone was seen more than once but under ten times. Here the CDR3 reads CASSPQGVAGNTIYF. The CDR3, as DNA: TGTGCCAGCTCACCTCAGGGGGTGGCTGGAAACACCATATATTTT. This chain joins TRBV18 and TRBJ1-3; 7 nucleotides line up with TRBD1. The trim removed 3 bases at V and 2 bases at J, leaving 4 bases unmatched. This CDR3 is 15 amino acids long. Germline V gene data show CDR1 as KGHSH and CDR2 as LQKENI.

This chain uses TRBV27 with TRBJ1-5; 8 bases agree with TRBD1. This CDR3 is built from 13 residues. CDR1 and CDR2 (germline): MNHEY, SMNVEV (reference sequence). J was trimmed by 4 bases and V by 5 bases; bases with no gene match: 1. The CDR3 DNA reads TGTGCCAGCAGTGACAGGGGTAATCAGCCCCAGCATTTT. Protein sequence: CASSDRGNQPQHF.

The gene calls are TRBV19 and TRBJ2-1; D is undetermined. The CDR3 totals 15 residues. V was shortened by 3 bases and J by 0 bases, with 9 bases between the two germline ends. From germline, CDR1 is LNHDA and CDR2 SQIVND (reference sequence). The CDR3 coding sequence is TGTGCCAGTAGTATCCCCACGGGCTCCTACAATGAGCAGTTCTTC. This codes for CASSIPTGSYNEQFF. The full variable domain, rest sourced from reference TRBV19 and TRBJ2-1, is DGGITQSPKYLFRKEGQNVTLSCEQNLNHDAMYWYRQDPGQGLRLIYYSQIVNDFQKGDIAEGYSVSREKKESFPLTVTSAQKNPTAFYLCASSIPTGSYNEQFFGPGTRLTVL.

The gene calls are TRBV28 and TRBJ1-2, with TRBD1 identical over 9 bases. The CDR3 consists of 14 residues. V gave up 2 bases and J gave up 7 bases; unmatched junction bases: 5. Germline loops: CDR1 MDHEN, CDR2 SYDVKM. The DNA for the CDR3 is TGTGCCAGCAGTTTAGTGGCGGACAGGGGTGGCTACACCTTC. Translating it yields CASSLVADRGGYTF.

The J gene is TRBJ2-5, the V gene TRBV28, with D unresolved. The end of the DNA fits TRBJ2-7 better, so the J call may be wrong. The length of the CDR3 is 12 residues. CDR1 is MDHEN and CDR2 is SYDVKM in the germline V gene. The DNA for the CDR3 is TGTGCCAGCAGTCTGACACCTTACGAGCAGTACTTC. This sequence encodes CASSLTPYEQYF.

This chain joins TRBV29-1 and TRBJ1-3; 7 positions agree with TRBD1. CDR1 is SQVTM and CDR2 is ANQGSEA in the germline V gene. The junction had 5 bases not matched to a gene; V was cut back by 6 bases and J by 0 bases. The CDR3 consists of 14 residues. As DNA, the CDR3 is TGCAGCGTGGAGGGACAGCTCTCTGGAAACACCATATATTTT. Translation gives CSVEGQLSGNTIYF.

This chain connects TRBV19 to TRBJ2-1; the D gene is possibly TRBD2 (6 bases). Germline-derived CDR1 and CDR2 are LNHDA and SQIVND (reference sequence). The CDR3 consists of 15 residues. V was clipped by 0 bases and J by 7 bases, with 13 bases between them. CDR3 in amino acids: CASSIDHGAGNEQFF. The CDR3 DNA follows: TGTGCCAGTAGTATAGACCATGGGGCGGGAAATGAGCAGTTCTTC.

The genes are TRBV28 and TRBJ1-5, with 8 nucleotides matching TRBD1. The germline CDR1 and CDR2 sequences are MDHEN and SYDVKM. Losses at the gene ends were 6 bases for V and 7 bases for J; bases not matched to a gene: 8. The CDR3 has 14 residues. For the CDR3, the DNA is TGTGCCAGCAGAATTGGACAGGGTCGCCAGCCCCAGCATTTT. It yields the protein CASRIGQGRQPQHF.

The chain employs TRBV10-3 and TRBJ2-5, with D possibly being TRBD2 (5 bases). The J call may not be correct, given that the DNA end is closer to TRBJ2-7. The CDR3 extends over 14 amino acids. Germline V gene sequence: CDR1 ENHRY, CDR2 SYGVKD. The CDR3 reads CATYPAADSYEQYF. The CDR3 coding sequence is TGTGCCACCTACCCAGCGGCCGATTCCTACGAGCAGTACTTC.

The V call is TRBV27, the J call TRBJ1-6; tentative D call: TRBD1 (5 bases). CDR3 length equals 17 residues. Germline V CDR1 and CDR2: MNHEY, SMNVEV (reference sequence). Trimming took off 4 bases at V and 0 bases at J, with 13 bases between the two ends. DNA for the CDR3: TGTGCCAGCAGTTCCCGACAGACTAGCTCCTATAATTCACCCCTCCACTTT. Translated: CASSSRQTSSYNSPLHF.

This chain connects TRBV6-5 to TRBJ1-2; D gene ambiguous. Germline lookup yields CDR1 MNHEY and CDR2 SVGAGI. The V end lost 4 bases, the J end lost 2 bases, and 5 bases lay between the germline ends. The CDR3 runs to 12 residues. The DNA for the CDR3 is TGTGCCAGCAGTTCAGTGAACTATGGCTACACCTTC. It encodes CASSSVNYGYTF.